The 12 T cell receptor beta chains given below trace back to one sample, sequenced in a study of cytomegalovirus exposure and HLA in healthy donors. The PCR was carried out with 60 Vbeta primers and 13 Jbeta primers. Here immunoSEQ multiplex PCR was the method, and the copy in TCRdb shows in-frame clones only, minus some. Of about 150,000 clones in the sample, approximately 70% were seen once. The sequencing input was PBMCs. All receptors come from a woman aged 18-30 years in good health and CMV-seropositive.

This chain connects TRBV7-3 to TRBJ1-6; no clear D gene. The length of the CDR3 is 14 residues. The germline V gene has CDR1 SGHTA and CDR2 FQGTGA. Trimming removed 5 bases from V and 10 bases from J, with 15 bases in between. CDR3 loop: CASSQAAGNSPLHF. CDR3 nucleotides: TGTGCCAGCAGCCAAGCAGCGGGCAACTCACCCCTCCACTTT.

This clone was seen only a few times. The rearrangement uses TRBV4-2 and TRBJ1-6, with 10 positions matching TRBD1. The CDR3 totals 15 residues. The ends lost 2 bases at V and 7 bases at J; junction bases unmatched: 2. From germline, CDR1 is LGHNA and CDR2 YNFKEQ. The CDR3 is CASSQTGQGNSPLHF. CDR3 coding DNA: TGTGCCAGCAGCCAAACGGGACAGGGGAATTCACCCCTCCACTTT.

The chain joins TRBV7-8 to TRBJ2-1; 10 positions match TRBD2. The germline gives CDR1 SGHVS, CDR2 FQNEAQ. After removal of 4 bases from V and 7 bases from J, the junction contained 10 bases not matched to a gene. The CDR3 spans 16 residues. For the CDR3, the DNA is TGTGCCAGCAGCTCCACACTAGCGGGACTGGGGAATGAGCAGTTCTTC. This gives the protein CASSSTLAGLGNEQFF. The entire variable domain, with the rest obtained from reference TRBV7-8 and TRBJ2-1, is as follows: GAGVSQSPRYKVAKRGQDVALRCDPISGHVSLFWYQQALGQGPEFLTYFQNEAQLDKSGLPSDRFFAERPEGSVSTLKIQRTQQEDSAVYLCASSSTLAGLGNEQFFGPGTRLTVL.

The chain uses TRBV28 and TRBJ1-2, with D perhaps matching TRBD1 (5 bases). V was pared by 7 bases and J by 4 bases, with 13 bases between. This CDR3 is 13 amino acids long. Germline lookup yields CDR1 MDHEN and CDR2 SYDVKM. This CDR3 is CASKTRALYGYTF. The CDR3 region has the DNA TGTGCCAGCAAGACCAGGGCCCTCTATGGCTACACCTTC.

The V and J genes are TRBV6-4 and TRBJ2-3, with 12 bases that match TRBD2. With 4 bases clipped from V and 3 bases from J, the junction kept 2 bases outside the gene matches. The CDR3 consists of 15 residues. CDR1 is MRHNA, CDR2 SNTAGT, per germline. CDR3 in DNA: TGTGCCAGCAGTGCGCTAGCGGGGGGGACAGATACGCAGTATTTT. Protein: CASSALAGGTDTQYF.

This clone was counted between two and nine times. This rearrangement joins TRBV6-1 to TRBJ2-2; possible D gene TRBD1, 5 bases. The CDR3 runs 16 residues. The V end lost 1 base, the J end lost 2 bases, and 11 bases lay between the germline ends. The germline V gene has CDR1 MNHNS and CDR2 SASEGT. Here the CDR3 DNA reads TGTGCCAGCAGTGAAGGCAGGGATTTCAACACCGGGGAGCTGTTTTTT. Its translation: CASSEGRDFNTGELFF.

The genes are TRBV27 and TRBJ2-1; D perhaps matches TRBD2 (5 bases). The CDR3 loop spans 16 amino acids. CDR1 MNHEY and CDR2 SMNVEV come from the germline V gene (reference sequence). Trimming took off 7 bases at V and 1 base at J, with 17 bases between the two ends. The CDR3 protein is CASTQRVSPSYNEQFF. The CDR3 region has the DNA TGTGCCAGCACCCAGAGGGTCTCCCCTTCCTACAATGAGCAGTTCTTC.

This rearrangement joins TRBV19 to TRBJ1-6; no clear D. The CDR3 spans 16 residues. V gave up 6 bases and J gave up 5 bases, with 17 bases separating them. Looked up from germline, CDR1 is LNHDA and CDR2 is SQIVND (reference sequence). The CDR3, as DNA: TGTGCCAGTAGCCACTTCCGACGGGATAATAATTCACCCCTCCACTTT. Its translation is CASSHFRRDNNSPLHF.

The J gene is TRBJ1-2, the V gene TRBV7-7; no reliable D call. The CDR3 consists of 13 residues. Germline values: CDR1 SSHAT, CDR2 FNYEAQ (reference sequence). The DNA of the CDR3 is TGTGCTAGGCACGGGAGGGCCTTCTATGGCTACACCTTC. Its protein is CARHGRAFYGYTF.

This chain connects TRBV5-8 to TRBJ2-7; 9 bases are a match to TRBD1. J gave up 3 bases and V 3 bases, and 7 bases lay outside the gene matches. The CDR3 totals 15 residues. Germline CDR1 is SGHTS and CDR2 is YDEGEE. CDR3 sequence (DNA): TGTGCCAGCAGCTCTGCCGGGACAGGGAGCTACGAGCAGTACTTC. This codes for CASSSAGTGSYEQYF. The whole variable domain, remainder taken from reference TRBV5-8 and TRBJ2-7, is EAGVTQSPTHLIKTRGQQATLRCSPISGHTSVYWYQQALGLGLQFLLWYDEGEERNRGNFPPRFSGRQFPNYSSELNVNALELEDSALYLCASSSAGTGSYEQYFGPGTRLTVT.

The chain joins TRBV5-1 to TRBJ2-5; TRBD2 matches at 15 bases. Germline V gene lookup returns CDR1 SGHRS and CDR2 YFSETQ. The CDR3 is made up of 15 amino acids. The V gene end was trimmed by 4 bases and the J gene end by 4 bases; junction bases not matched to a gene: 2. CDR3 protein: CASSRTSGGAETQYF. CDR3 coding DNA: TGCGCCAGCAGCCGGACTAGCGGGGGGGCAGAGACCCAGTACTTC.

CDR3 nucleotides: TGTGCCAGCAGCTTATGGGTGGCAGGGGATCAGCCCCAGCATTTT. Residues: CASSLWVAGDQPQHF. The chain has TRBV7-2 and TRBJ1-5; D is possibly TRBD1 (6 bases). V lost 2 bases to trimming and J lost 5 bases, with 13 bases between them. CDR3 size: 15 residues. Germline loops: CDR1 SGHTA, CDR2 FQGNSA.